Listed below are T cell receptor beta chains from one sample, sequenced in a study of cytomegalovirus exposure and HLA in healthy donors. The data were produced by immunoSEQ multiplex PCR, yet TCRdb's version contains in-frame clones alone and is incomplete. This sample has under 250,000 clones, with approximately 88% found just once. The specimen was PBMCs. These receptors were collected from a boy between 2 and 15 years old in good health and CMV-seronegative. CDR3s include the opening cysteine and the closing phenylalanine or tryptophan. Fields, in order: V gene, J gene, D gene, clone size, CDR3 DNA, CDR3 protein. D genes are given only for firm matches. For some rows the clone size is stated as once, few or many, or as a class when expanded; others skip it.

TRBV5-1,TRBJ1-1,TRBD1,few,TGCGCCAGCAGCTACGGACAGGGCCGAGGCACTGAAGCTTTCTTT,CASSYGQGRGTEAFF
TRBV5-1,TRBJ2-5,TRBD2,.,TGCGCCAGCAGCTGGACTAGACCAGAGACCCAGTACTTC,CASSWTRPETQYF
TRBV7-9,TRBJ1-1,.,.,TGTGCCAGCAGCTTAGCAGGCGGGAACACTGAAGCTTTCTTT,CASSLAGGNTEAFF
TRBV5-5,TRBJ2-3,TRBD2,.,TGTGCCAGCAGCTTGTCGGGAGGTCGGATAGATACGCAGTATTTT,CASSLSGGRIDTQYF
TRBV6-1,TRBJ2-7,.,.,TGTGCCAGCAGTGAATTCGCAGGGATCGCCGAGCAGTACTTC,CASSEFAGIAEQYF
TRBV5-1,TRBJ2-7,.,.,TGCGCCAGCAGCCTGGAGCCCACAGGGTTTGAGGACTTC,CASSLEPTGFEDF
TRBV7-3,TRBJ2-1,TRBD1,.,TGTGCCAGCAGCTTAACGCCGACAGGGAGCTCCTACAATGAGCAGTTCTTC,CASSLTPTGSSYNEQFF
TRBV5-1,TRBJ2-7,.,.,TGCGCCAGCAGCCAAGGGAGCTCCTACGAGCAGTACTTC,CASSQGSSYEQYF
TRBV7-3,TRBJ2-3,.,.,TGTGCCAGCAGCTTAACCCCCTCAGATACGCAGTATTTT,CASSLTPSDTQYF
TRBV5-5,TRBJ2-2,.,.,TGTGCCAGCAGCTTGGCAGAGAGGGCCGGGGAGCTGTTTTTT,CASSLAERAGELFF
TRBV6-5,TRBJ2-7,.,.,TGTGCCAGCAGCAGGGGGGACTTCGAGCAGTACTTC,CASSRGDFEQYF
TRBV5-8,TRBJ2-2,TRBD2,.,TGTGCCAGCAGCGCGGGACTAGCGGGACCGGCGCGGAACGGGGAGCTGTTTTTT,CASSAGLAGPARNGELFF
TRBV28,TRBJ2-5,TRBD2,.,TGTGCCAGCAGTTTACTAAGTTCGCCCGGGGGGGAGACCCAGTACTTC,CASSLLSSPGGETQYF
TRBV4-2,TRBJ1-2,TRBD1,.,TGTGCCAGCAGCCAAGCAGGGGGCAACTATGGCTACACCTTC,CASSQAGGNYGYTF
TRBV6-1,TRBJ2-6,.,.,TGTGCCAGCAGTCTAGACTCTGGGGCCAACGTCCTGACTTTC,CASSLDSGANVLTF
TRBV29-1,TRBJ1-2,.,.,TGCAGCGTTGGGGGCGCGGCTAACTATGGCTACACCTTC,CSVGGAANYGYTF
TRBV25-1,TRBJ2-7,TRBD2,.,TGTGCCAGCAGCGGCACTAGCGGGAGCAACGAGCAGTACTTC,CASSGTSGSNEQYF
TRBV19,TRBJ1-1,.,.,TGTGCCAGTAGTATCGCAGAGAACACTGAAGCTTTCTTT,CASSIAENTEAFF
TRBV5-6,TRBJ2-7,TRBD2,.,TGTGCCAGCAGCTTGGGCCTAGCGGGGGTCCCGAGCTACGAGCAGTACTTC,CASSLGLAGVPSYEQYF
TRBV10-3,TRBJ2-3,.,.,TGTGCCATCAGACACACAGATACGCAGTATTTT,CAIRHTDTQYF
TRBV25-1,TRBJ1-4,TRBD1,.,TGTGCCAGCAGTGGACAGGGGAAATGGACTAATGAAAAACTGTTTTTT,CASSGQGKWTNEKLFF
TRBV6-5,TRBJ1-4,TRBD1,.,TGTGCCAGCCACCCAGGGGGGAATGAAAAACTGTTTTTT,CASHPGGNEKLFF
TRBV9,TRBJ2-3,TRBD1,.,TGTGCCAGCAGCGCGATTCTAGGACAGGGGGGCACAGATACGCAGTATTTT,CASSAILGQGGTDTQYF
TRBV14,TRBJ2-7,TRBD1,.,TGTGCCAGCAGGAAACAGGGGGGAGCCTACGAGCAGTACTTC,CASRKQGGAYEQYF
TRBV4-1,TRBJ2-1,TRBD2,.,TGCGCCAGCAGCCAAGACCTAGCGGGGGGGGCGGCATACAATGAGCAGTTCTTC,CASSQDLAGGAAYNEQFF
TRBV6-6,TRBJ1-1,.,.,TGTGCCAGCATCTCGACGGGGAACACTGAAGCTTTCTTT,CASISTGNTEAFF
TRBV5-6,TRBJ1-1,.,.,TGTGCCAGCAGCGTCGTTATGACTGAAGCTTTCTTT,CASSVVMTEAFF
TRBV2,TRBJ2-3,TRBD2,.,TGTGCCAGCAGTGAACGGACTAGCGGCACAGATACGCAGTATTTT,CASSERTSGTDTQYF
TRBV4-1,TRBJ1-3,.,.,TGCGCCAGCAGCCAACTTCTTCCGACAGTCGGAAACACCATATATTTT,CASSQLLPTVGNTIYF
TRBV7-2,TRBJ2-1,TRBD2,.,TGTGCCAGCAGCTTAGCCACTAGCGGGAGATCCCATGAGCAGTTCTTC,CASSLATSGRSHEQFF
TRBV7-9,TRBJ1-6,.,once,TGTGCCAGCAGCTTTTCACCTCTTTCACTGGATTCACCCCTCCACTTT,CASSFSPLSLDSPLHF
TRBV4-2,TRBJ2-5,TRBD2,.,TGTGCCAGCAGCCAACAAGCGGGAGAACGATGGGAGACCCAGTACTTC,CASSQQAGERWETQYF
TRBV5-1,TRBJ2-3,.,.,TGCGCCAGCTCCTGGGCCAAGCGCACAGATACGCAGTATTTT,CASSWAKRTDTQYF
TRBV29-1,TRBJ2-3,TRBD1,.,TGCAGCGTTGGAGGACAGGGGCCTGTCGTCGATACGCAGTATTTT,CSVGGQGPVVDTQYF
TRBV30,TRBJ2-7,.,.,TGTGCCTGGAGTGCGTACAGGGCTCACGAGCAGTACTTC,CAWSAYRAHEQYF
TRBV7-9,TRBJ1-2,.,.,TGTGCCAGCAGCCTCGGGGATTACGGGACTCCCCCCTATGGCTACACCTTC,CASSLGDYGTPPYGYTF
TRBV7-9,TRBJ1-2,TRBD1,.,TGTGCCAGCAGCTTAGGACTGACAGGGGTTATAGTCAATGGCTACACCTTC,CASSLGLTGVIVNGYTF
TRBV5-8,TRBJ2-1,.,.,TGTGCCAGCAGCTTTCGGGGGGCCACCTACAATGAGCAGTTCTTC,CASSFRGATYNEQFF
TRBV6-5,TRBJ2-7,TRBD2,.,TGTGCCAGCAGTGGGGTGGCGGGGGGGCCGCGCGAGCAGTACTTC,CASSGVAGGPREQYF
TRBV11-3,TRBJ2-7,TRBD1,.,TGTGCCAGCAGCTTGGGACAGGGGGTTTACGAGCAGTACTTC,CASSLGQGVYEQYF
TRBV11-3,TRBJ2-1,TRBD2,.,TGTGCCAGCAGCTTAGGTTTAGCGGGGGTCTACAATGAGCAGTTCTTC,CASSLGLAGVYNEQFF
TRBV19,TRBJ2-7,.,.,TGTGCCAGTAGTATGGGGCCCTCCTACGAGCAGTACTTC,CASSMGPSYEQYF
TRBV5-1,TRBJ2-2,.,.,TGCGCCAGCAGCTTGGGGCAGGGAAGGAACACCGGGGAGCTGTTTTTT,CASSLGQGRNTGELFF
TRBV2,TRBJ2-5,TRBD2,.,TGTGCCAGCAGTGATGCCCAGCGGGAGGAGGAGACCCAGTACTTC,CASSDAQREEETQYF
TRBV7-6,TRBJ1-4,.,.,TGTGCCAGCAGCTTACGAAGGGGCCCCGAAAAACTGTTTTTT,CASSLRRGPEKLFF
TRBV6-4,TRBJ2-1,TRBD2,.,TGTGCCAGCAGTCTAGCGGGAGGGAACAATGAGCAGTTCTTC,CASSLAGGNNEQFF
TRBV5-1,TRBJ2-1,TRBD1,.,TGCGCCAGCAGCTTCGGACAGGGGCGTTACAATGAGCAGTTCTTC,CASSFGQGRYNEQFF
TRBV7-9,TRBJ2-6,TRBD2,.,TGTGCCAGCAGCTTAGCGGCGGGGGGCGCTGGGGCCAACGTCCTGACTTTC,CASSLAAGGAGANVLTF
TRBV4-2,TRBJ1-6,TRBD1,once,TGTGCCAGCAGCCAAGAAGGGACAGGGTTAAATTCACCCCTCCACTTT,CASSQEGTGLNSPLHF